Listed below are T cell receptor beta chains from one sample, sequenced in a study of glioma-infiltrating T cells. TCRdb recomputed calls from the multiplex PCR reads with MiXCR, one row per CDR3 protein. Here the sample spans 300,000 to 450,000 distinct CDR3 sequences, roughly two fifths being singletons. Specimen: glioma tissue, nonneoplastic brain tissue, or PBMCs (not recorded which). These receptor sequences come from a human donor with low-grade glioma or glioblastoma, undergoing nonglioma brain surgery, or in good health (not recorded which). Each CDR3 is given with its conserved first and last residue. A D gene is named only where the DNA matches it firmly. Not every row has a clone size; where given, it reads once, few, many or a size class.

J gene	clone size	V gene	D gene	CDR3 protein	CDR3 DNA
TRBJ2-7	NA	TRBV7-2	NA	CASSLDDYEQYF	TGTGCCAGCAGCTTAGACGACTACGAGCAGTACTTC
TRBJ1-5	few	TRBV11-2	NA	CASSPSTVYSNQPQHF	TGTGCCAGCAGCCCCTCGACAGTCTATAGCAATCAGCCCCAGCATTTT
TRBJ2-5	NA	TRBV12-3/TRBV12-4	NA	CASSSSRGGGTQYF	TGTGCCAGCAGTTCCTCAAGAGGTGGGGGGACCCAGTACTTC
TRBJ2-1	once	TRBV28	TRBD2	CASSLRSGMSVENNKQFF	TGTGCCAGCAGTCTCCGTAGCGGGATGAGTGTGGAAAACAATAAGCAGTTCTTC
TRBJ1-3	many	TRBV6-1	NA	CASSTGRSGNTIYF	TGTGCCAGCAGTACAGGGCGCTCTGGAAACACCATATATTTT
TRBJ2-3	NA	TRBV10-3	NA	CAISESVGIFSTDTQYF	TGTGCCATCAGTGAGTCAGTTGGGATATTTAGCACAGATACGCAGTATTTT
TRBJ2-2	NA	TRBV13	NA	CASTATIRANTGELFF	TGTGCCTCGACCGCCACGATACGCGCGAACACCGGGGAGCTGTTTTTT
TRBJ2-1	NA	TRBV7-9	TRBD2	CASSLTLAGFNEQFF	TGTGCCAGCAGCTTAACACTAGCGGGATTCAATGAGCAGTTCTTC
TRBJ1-1	NA	TRBV20-1	TRBD1	CSARSLDRITEAFF	TGCAGTGCTAGATCTCTGGACAGGATCACTGAAGCTTTCTTT
TRBJ1-5	many	TRBV28	NA	CASSFPGPTPQHF	TGTGCCAGCAGTTTCCCCGGACCTACGCCCCAGCATTTT
TRBJ1-1	many	TRBV20-1	NA	CSASPMTERTEAFF	TGCAGTGCTAGCCCCATGACAGAGCGCACTGAAGCTTTCTTT
TRBJ1-2	many	TRBV27	NA	CASSLRGTTNYGYTF	TGTGCCAGCAGTCTACGGGGGACTACTAACTATGGCTACACCTTC
TRBJ2-3	NA	TRBV19	NA	CASSILGSRWDTQYF	TGTGCCAGTAGTATTTTGGGCAGTCGGTGGGATACGCAGTATTTT
TRBJ1-1	NA	TRBV7-2	TRBD1	CAGSPRQGVPEAFF	TGTGCCGGCAGCCCCCGACAGGGGGTCCCCGAAGCTTTCTTT
TRBJ1-5	few	TRBV20-1	NA	CSATGQTFYSNQPQHF	TGCAGTGCTACCGGACAGACTTTCTATAGCAATCAGCCCCAGCATTTT
TRBJ1-2	NA	TRBV4-1	NA	CASSQDLGVGITF	TGCGCCAGCAGCCAAGATTTAGGGGTGGGGATCACCTTC
TRBJ1-2	NA	TRBV19	NA	CASSDHSWGYYGYTF	TGTGCCAGTAGTGATCACAGTTGGGGCTACTATGGCTACACCTTC
TRBJ2-3	NA	TRBV6-1	NA	CASSSTDYSTDTQYF	TGTGCCAGCAGTTCCACAGATTATTCCACAGATACGCAGTATTTT
TRBJ2-3	NA	TRBV7-9	NA	CASSLWSSSSADTQYF	TGTGCCAGCAGCCTTTGGTCCAGCTCTAGCGCAGATACGCAGTATTTT
TRBJ2-7	NA	TRBV6-6	TRBD2	CASRVLKGVAGAHEQYF	TGTGCCAGCAGGGTTTTGAAGGGGGTAGCGGGAGCACACGAGCAGTACTTC
TRBJ1-1	few	TRBV7-2	TRBD1	CASSQNDRGLGTEAFF	TGTGCCAGCAGCCAAAACGACAGGGGGCTGGGCACTGAAGCTTTCTTT
TRBJ2-7	many	TRBV6-2/TRBV6-3	TRBD2	CASSYPPRPGSRLAGYYEQYF	TGTGCCAGCAGTTACCCCCCTCGTCCGGGGTCACGACTAGCGGGGTACTACGAGCAGTACTTC
TRBJ2-7	few	TRBV28	TRBD2	CASRGGPSYEQYF	TGTGCCAGCCGGGGGGGACCCTCCTACGAGCAGTACTTC
TRBJ2-1	NA	TRBV28	TRBD1	CASSPWDSRSSYNEQFF	TGTGCCAGCAGTCCTTGGGACAGTAGGAGCTCCTACAATGAGCAGTTCTTC
TRBJ1-5	many	TRBV15	TRBD1	CATISGGGGNQPQHF	TGTGCCACCATAAGTGGAGGGGGCGGCAATCAGCCCCAGCATTTT
TRBJ2-1	NA	TRBV27	NA	CATAHRSSYNEQFF	TGTGCCACAGCCCACAGGAGCTCCTACAATGAGCAGTTCTTC
TRBJ2-7	few	TRBV19	TRBD2	CASTPTSGSSYEQYF	TGTGCCAGTACTCCGACTAGCGGAAGCTCCTACGAGCAGTACTTC
TRBJ2-1	NA	TRBV6-2/TRBV6-3	TRBD1	CARSYQGTEQISYNEQFF	TGTGCCAGAAGTTACCAAGGGACAGAGCAGATCTCCTACAATGAGCAGTTCTTC
TRBJ2-1	few	TRBV6-1	TRBD1	CASSHHRGQGVNEQFF	TGTGCCAGCAGTCACCACCGGGGACAGGGCGTCAATGAGCAGTTCTTC
TRBJ2-3	NA	TRBV20-1	TRBD2	CSARDPPPSGSTDTQYF	TGCAGTGCTAGAGATCCCCCGCCTAGCGGAAGCACAGATACGCAGTATTTT
TRBJ2-1	NA	TRBV4-2	NA	CASSQRPGPAAHNEQSF	TGTGCCAGCAGCCAAAGACCGGGACCTGCCGCCCACAATGAGCAGTCCTTC
TRBJ2-2	NA	TRBV6-2/TRBV6-3	NA	CASTPADSTGELFF	TGTGCCAGCACCCCAGCTGACTCCACCGGGGAGCTGTTTTTT
TRBJ2-3	few	TRBV11-2	TRBD1	CASSHSTGQDTDTQYF	TGTGCCAGCAGCCACTCGACGGGACAGGATACAGATACGCAGTATTTT